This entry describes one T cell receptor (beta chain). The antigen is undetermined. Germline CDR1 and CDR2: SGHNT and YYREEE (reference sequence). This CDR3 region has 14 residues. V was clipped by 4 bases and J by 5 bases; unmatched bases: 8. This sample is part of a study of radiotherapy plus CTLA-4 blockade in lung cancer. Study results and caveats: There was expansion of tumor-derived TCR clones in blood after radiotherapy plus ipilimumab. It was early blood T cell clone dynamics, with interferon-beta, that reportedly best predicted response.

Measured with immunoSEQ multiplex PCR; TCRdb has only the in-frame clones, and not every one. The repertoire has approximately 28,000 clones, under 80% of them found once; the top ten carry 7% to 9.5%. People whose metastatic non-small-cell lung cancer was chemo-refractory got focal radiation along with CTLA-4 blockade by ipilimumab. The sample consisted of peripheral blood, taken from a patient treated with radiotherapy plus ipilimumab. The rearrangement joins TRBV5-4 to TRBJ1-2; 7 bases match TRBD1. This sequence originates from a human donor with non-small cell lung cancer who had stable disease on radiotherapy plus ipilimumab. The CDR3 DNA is TGTGCCAGCAGCCCCGCCGGGACAGTATATGGCTACACCTTC. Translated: CASSPAGTVYGYTF.